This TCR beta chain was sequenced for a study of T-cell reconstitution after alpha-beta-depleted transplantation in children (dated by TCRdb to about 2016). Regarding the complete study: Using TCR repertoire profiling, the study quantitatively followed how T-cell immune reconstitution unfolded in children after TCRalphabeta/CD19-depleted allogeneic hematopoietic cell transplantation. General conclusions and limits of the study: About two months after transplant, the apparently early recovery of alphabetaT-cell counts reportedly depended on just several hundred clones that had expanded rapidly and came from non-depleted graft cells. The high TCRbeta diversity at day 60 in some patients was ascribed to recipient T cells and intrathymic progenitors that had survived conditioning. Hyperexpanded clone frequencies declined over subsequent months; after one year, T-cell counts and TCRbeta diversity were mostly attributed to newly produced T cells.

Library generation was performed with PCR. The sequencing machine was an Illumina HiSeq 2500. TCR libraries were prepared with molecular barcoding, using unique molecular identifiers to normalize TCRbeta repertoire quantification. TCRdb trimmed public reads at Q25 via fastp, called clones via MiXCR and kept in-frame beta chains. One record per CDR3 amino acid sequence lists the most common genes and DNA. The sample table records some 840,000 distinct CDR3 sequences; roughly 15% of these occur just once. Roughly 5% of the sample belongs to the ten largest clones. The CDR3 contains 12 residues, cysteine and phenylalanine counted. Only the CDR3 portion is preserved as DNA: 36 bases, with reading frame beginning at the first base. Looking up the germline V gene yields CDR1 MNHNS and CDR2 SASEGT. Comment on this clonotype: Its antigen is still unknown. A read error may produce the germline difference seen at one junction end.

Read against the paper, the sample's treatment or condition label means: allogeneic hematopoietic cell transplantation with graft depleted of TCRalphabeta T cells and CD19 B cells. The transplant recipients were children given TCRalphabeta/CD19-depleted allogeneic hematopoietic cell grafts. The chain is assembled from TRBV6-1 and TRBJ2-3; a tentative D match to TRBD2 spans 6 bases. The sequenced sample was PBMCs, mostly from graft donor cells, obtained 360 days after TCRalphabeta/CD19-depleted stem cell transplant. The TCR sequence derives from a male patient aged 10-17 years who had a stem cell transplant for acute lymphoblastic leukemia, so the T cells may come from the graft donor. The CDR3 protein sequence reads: CASNLRDSATRF. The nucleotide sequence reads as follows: TGTGCCAGCAACCTCCGGGACTCAGCTACACGTTTT.